The clone carrying this TCR beta chain was seen a single time. The CDR3 loop spans 14 amino acids. J gave up 3 bases and V 3 bases, and 4 bases lay outside the gene matches. CDR1 and CDR2 from the germline V gene are MNHEY and SMNVEV (reference sequence). Measured with immunoSEQ multiplex PCR; TCRdb has only the in-frame clones, and not every one. The sample yields 100,000 to 120,000 clones, about 80% seen once. This sample stems from a study of control samples from healthy donors and cancer patients. The V gene is TRBV27, the J gene TRBJ1-1; 7 nucleotides agree with TRBD1. The sequence was obtained from a man aged 18 to 30 in good health. Sequences were obtained from blood. This CDR3 reads CASSFTGTDTEAFF. The CDR3 DNA reads as TGTGCCAGCAGTTTTACCGGGACAGACACTGAAGCTTTCTTT.